The clone carrying this T cell receptor (beta chain) showed up just a few times. Its specificity is not known. Trimming stripped 8 bases from V and 5 bases from J, with 13 bases between. Germline CDR1 and CDR2: MNHNS and SASEGT. The CDR3 totals 13 residues. Measured with immunoSEQ multiplex PCR; TCRdb has only the in-frame clones, and not every one. The sample includes more than 20,000 clones, 80% to 85% of them seen just once. This entry belongs to a study of T cells in localized non-small cell lung cancer. Broader study findings: A denser population of T cells in blood accompanied longer overall survival. Of the top 100 tumor clones, median roughly 53 were in adjacent lung, 25 to 35 among its top 100.

The clonotype comes from a man between 40 and 75 years old with stage II lung adenocarcinoma. Specimen: PBMCs, collected before any cancer treatment. This rearrangement joins TRBV6-1 to TRBJ1-5; no clear D gene. The CDR3 DNA reads as TGTGCCAGCCTAAGACATGGGGATCAGCCCCAGCATTTT. Translated, it gives CASLRHGDQPQHF.